These T cell receptor beta chains were read from a single sample in a study of CD8 T cells in Susac syndrome. TCRdb re-called the immunoSEQ multiplex PCR reads through MiXCR, storing one row per CDR3 protein. Of about 300,000 distinct CDR3 sequences listed, roughly 85% are singletons. The source material was CD8+ T cells from PBMCs. Receptor source: a human donor with multiple sclerosis. CDR3s include the opening cysteine and the closing phenylalanine or tryptophan. D genes are given only for firm matches. Expanded clones are given a class, and other clones once, few, many or no size at all.

d_call	cdr3_length	v_call	clone_size	j_call	cdr3_aa	cdr3_nt
TRBD2	17	TRBV14	.	TRBJ2-2	CASSPPAGTSVTGELFF	TGTGCCAGCAGCCCCCCCGCCGGGACTAGCGTTACCGGGGAGCTGTTTTTT
TRBD1	17	TRBV5-8	.	TRBJ2-5	CASSFTGGQMFQETQYF	TGTGCCAGCAGCTTTACAGGGGGCCAAATGTTCCAAGAGACCCAGTACTTC
.	16	TRBV9	once	TRBJ2-3	CASSVGRGSTTDTQYF	TGTGCCAGCAGCGTAGGGAGGGGGTCTACCACAGATACGCAGTATTTT
.	13	TRBV25-1	few	TRBJ1-5	CASSGGGNQPQHF	TGTGCCAGCAGTGGTGGTGGCAATCAGCCCCAGCATTTT
TRBD2	15	TRBV4-3	.	TRBJ2-7	CASSQELGTNYEQYF	TGCGCCAGCAGCCAAGAGTTAGGGACTAACTACGAGCAGTACTTC
TRBD1	16	TRBV6-6	.	TRBJ1-5	CASSSTRQGLNQPQHF	TGTGCCAGCAGTTCAACTAGACAGGGCCTCAATCAGCCCCAGCATTTT
TRBD2	15	TRBV9	few	TRBJ2-1	CASSVGSSGRDEQFF	TGTGCCAGCAGCGTAGGTTCTAGCGGGCGGGATGAGCAGTTCTTC
.	12	TRBV30	.	TRBJ2-1	CAWSVAGDEQFF	TGTGCCTGGAGTGTCGCAGGGGATGAGCAGTTCTTC
TRBD2	16	TRBV4-3	.	TRBJ2-1	CASSQGLAGEGNEQFF	TGCGCCAGCAGCCAAGGTTTAGCGGGAGAGGGCAATGAGCAGTTCTTC
TRBD2	13	TRBV19	once	TRBJ2-2	CATAGVSTGELFF	TGTGCCACCGCGGGAGTTTCAACCGGGGAGCTGTTTTTT
TRBD2	15	TRBV13	.	TRBJ2-7	CASSWRTSGPYEQYF	TGTGCCAGCAGTTGGCGGACTAGCGGACCCTACGAGCAGTACTTC
.	18	TRBV4-3	.	TRBJ1-2	CASSQDIASQLDNYGYTF	TGCGCCAGCAGCCAAGATATAGCCTCTCAGTTAGATAACTATGGCTACACCTTC
.	14	TRBV12-3/TRBV12-4	.	TRBJ2-5	CASSLDGAQETQYF	TGTGCCAGCAGTTTAGACGGGGCTCAAGAGACCCAGTACTTC
.	10	TRBV29-1	.	TRBJ2-1	CSVSVGEQFF	TGCAGCGTTAGCGTTGGCGAGCAGTTCTTC
.	13	TRBV20-1	.	TRBJ2-7	CSAELETSYEQYF	TGCAGTGCTGAACTCGAGACTTCCTACGAGCAGTACTTC
TRBD1	11	TRBV28	.	TRBJ2-1	CASRWTGDLFF	TGTGCCAGCAGGTGGACAGGGGATTTGTTCTTC
.	15	TRBV6-1	.	TRBJ1-2	CASSERPGHPHGYTF	TGTGCCAGCAGTGAACGTCCGGGACATCCTCATGGCTACACCTTC
.	13	TRBV27	.	TRBJ2-1	CASSLSDLGREFF	TGTGCCAGCAGTTTATCCGACCTAGGACGGGAGTTCTTC
.	13	TRBV12-5	.	TRBJ2-1	CASGATGYNEQFF	TGTGCTAGTGGGGCAACGGGATACAATGAGCAGTTCTTC
.	16	TRBV3-1	once	TRBJ2-3	CASSQGLVGPTDTQYF	TGTGCCAGCAGCCAAGGACTAGTGGGACCCACAGATACGCAGTATTTT
.	14	TRBV5-4	.	TRBJ1-2	CASSFPRVHYGYTF	TGTGCCAGCAGCTTTCCCAGGGTACACTATGGCTACACCTTC
TRBD1	13	TRBV7-8	.	TRBJ2-7	CASSIQGALEQYF	TGTGCCAGCAGCATACAGGGGGCTCTCGAGCAGTACTTC